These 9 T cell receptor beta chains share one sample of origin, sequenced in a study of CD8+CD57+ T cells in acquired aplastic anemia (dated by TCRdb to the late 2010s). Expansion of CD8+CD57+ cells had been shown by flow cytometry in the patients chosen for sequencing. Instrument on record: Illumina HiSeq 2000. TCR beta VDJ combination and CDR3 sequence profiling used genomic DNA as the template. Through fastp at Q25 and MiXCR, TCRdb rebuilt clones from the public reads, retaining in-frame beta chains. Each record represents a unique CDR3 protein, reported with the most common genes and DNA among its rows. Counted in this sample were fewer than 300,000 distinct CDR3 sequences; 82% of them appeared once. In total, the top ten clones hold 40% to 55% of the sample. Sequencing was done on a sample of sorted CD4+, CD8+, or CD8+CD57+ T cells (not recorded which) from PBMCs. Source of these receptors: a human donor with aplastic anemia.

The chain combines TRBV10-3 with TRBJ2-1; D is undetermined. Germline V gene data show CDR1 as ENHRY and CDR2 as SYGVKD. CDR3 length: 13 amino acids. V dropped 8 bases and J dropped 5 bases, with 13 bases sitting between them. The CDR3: CAIFATVDNEQFF. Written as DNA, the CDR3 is TGTGCCATCTTCGCGACGGTCGACAATGAGCAGTTCTTC.

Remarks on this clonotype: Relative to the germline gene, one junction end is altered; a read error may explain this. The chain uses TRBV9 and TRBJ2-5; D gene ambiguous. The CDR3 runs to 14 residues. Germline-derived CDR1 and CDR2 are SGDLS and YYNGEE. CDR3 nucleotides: TGTGCCAGCGGAGTAGCTGGGAACATTGAGTACCAGGACTTC. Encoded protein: CASGVAGNIEYQDF. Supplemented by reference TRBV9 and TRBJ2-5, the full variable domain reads DSGVTQTPKHLITATGQRVTLRCSPRSGDLSVYWYQQSLDQGLQFLIQYYNGEERAKGNILERFSAQQFPDLHSELNLSSLELGDSALYFCASGVAGNIEYQDFGPGTRLLVL.

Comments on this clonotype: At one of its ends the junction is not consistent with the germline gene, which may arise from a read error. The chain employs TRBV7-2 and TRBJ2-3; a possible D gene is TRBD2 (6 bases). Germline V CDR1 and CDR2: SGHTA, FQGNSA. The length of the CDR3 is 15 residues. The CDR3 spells CASSIGSHSTDTQYF. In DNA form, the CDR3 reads TGTGCCAGCAGCATCGGGAGCCATAGCACTGATACGCAGTATTTT.

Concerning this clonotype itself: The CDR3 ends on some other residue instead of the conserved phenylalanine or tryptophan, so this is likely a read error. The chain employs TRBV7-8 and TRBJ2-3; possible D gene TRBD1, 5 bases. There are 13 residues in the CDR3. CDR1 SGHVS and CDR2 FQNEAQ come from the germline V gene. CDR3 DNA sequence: TGTGCCAGCGGGGATCATGCAACAGGTACGCAGTATTCT. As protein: CASGDHATGTQYS.

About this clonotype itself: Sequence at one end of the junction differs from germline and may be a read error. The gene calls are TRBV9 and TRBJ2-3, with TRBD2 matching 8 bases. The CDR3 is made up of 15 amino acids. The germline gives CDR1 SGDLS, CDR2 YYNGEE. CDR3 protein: CASSVARAGAHTQYF. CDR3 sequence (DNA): TGTGCCAGTAGCGTAGCTCGAGCGGGGGCGCATACGCAGTATTTT.

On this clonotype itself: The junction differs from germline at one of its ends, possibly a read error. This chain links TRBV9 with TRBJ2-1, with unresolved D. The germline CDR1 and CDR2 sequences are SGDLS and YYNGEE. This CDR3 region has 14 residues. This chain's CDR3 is CASGLAGWGQYFVF. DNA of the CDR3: TGTGCCAGCGGATTAGCTGGCTGGGGTCAGTACTTCGTCTTC.

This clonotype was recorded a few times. This CDR3 reads CASSLPGLAGGGNEQFF. CDR3 DNA: TGTGCCAGCAGCTTACCCGGACTAGCGGGAGGGGGGAATGAGCAGTTCTTC. The chain uses TRBV13 and TRBJ2-1, with 15 nucleotides matching TRBD2. The CDR3 length is 17 residues. Looked up from germline, CDR1 is PRHDT and CDR2 is FYEKMQ (reference sequence). Trimming at V came to 2 bases and at J to 7 bases, leaving 6 bases not matched to a gene.

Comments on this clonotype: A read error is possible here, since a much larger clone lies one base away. The CDR3 loop is CASSYGTLSIGELFF. CDR3 DNA: TGTGCCAGCAGTTACGGGACTCTAAGCATCGGGGAGCTGTTTTTT. The chain couples TRBV6-2 or TRBV6-3 to TRBJ2-2; a weak D match, TRBD2 (6 bases). Deletions cut 2 bases from V and 7 bases from J, with 14 bases between. CDR1 and CDR2 from the germline V gene are MNHEY and SVGEGT. The CDR3 loop spans 15 amino acids.

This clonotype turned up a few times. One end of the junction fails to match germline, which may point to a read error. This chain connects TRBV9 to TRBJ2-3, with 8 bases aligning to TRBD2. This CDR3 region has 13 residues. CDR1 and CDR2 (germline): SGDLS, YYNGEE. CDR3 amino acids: CASSYAGGPDTQF. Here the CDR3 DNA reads TGTGCCAGCAGCTATGCGGGAGGCCCCGATACGCAGTTC.